Presented here are 5 T cell receptor beta chains from one specimen sequenced in a study of shared clonotypes between healthy human individuals (TCRdb year 2020). The library was produced with the immunoSEQ multiplex PCR assay. Not all clones reach the TCRdb copy of this immuneACCESS table, which keeps in-frame sequences only. Checked studies attribute under half of the gap to unresolved V genes and leave the rest unexplained. The sample table shows roughly 2 million clones, and approximately 94% are seen once. Of the sample, roughly 1% falls within the top ten clones. CD8 naive samples consisted of CD45RO-negative cells that were positively selected for CCR7, yielding a CD45RA+CCR7+ population without TemRA cells. Sequenced: naive CD8+ T cells sorted from blood. In light of the paper, this sample's cell subset or site label describes: CD45RA+CCR7+. The receptor source for this set is a man younger than 35 in good health.

V is TRBV15 and J is TRBJ2-7, with D perhaps matching TRBD1 (5 bases). The germline gives CDR1 LNHNV, CDR2 YYDKDF (reference sequence). The CDR3 consists of 17 residues. V dropped 0 bases and J dropped 2 bases, with 17 bases sitting between them. CDR3 bases: TGTGCCACCAGCAGAGATCACGTGACAGACCCTACCTACGAGCAGTACTTC. This translates into CATSRDHVTDPTYEQYF.

The chain recombines TRBV30 with TRBJ2-1, with 10 bases lining up with TRBD2. V trimming: 1 base; J trimming: 1 base; junction bases outside the gene matches: 4. Per the germline V gene, CDR1 is GTSNPN and CDR2 is SVGIG (reference sequence). CDR3 length equals 16 residues. CDR3 in DNA: TGTGCCTGGAGTGGGGTAGCGGGGGGATCCTACAATGAGCAGTTCTTC. This sequence encodes CAWSGVAGGSYNEQFF.

The chain carries TRBV7-9 and TRBJ1-2; TRBD1 matches 7 bases. Trimming removed 5 bases from V and 4 bases from J; junction bases left unmatched: 7. Germline CDR1 is SEHNR and CDR2 is FQNEAQ (reference sequence). The CDR3 is made up of 14 amino acids. The CDR3 DNA follows: TGTGCCAGCAGCCCCGACAGGGATCGCTATGGCTACACCTTC. This gives the protein CASSPDRDRYGYTF. Using reference TRBV7-9 and TRBJ1-2 for the parts outside the CDR3, the full variable domain is DTGVSQNPRHKITKRGQNVTFRCDPISEHNRLYWYRQTLGQGPEFLTYFQNEAQLEKSRLLSDRFSAERPKGSFSTLEIQRTEQGDSAMYLCASSPDRDRYGYTFGSGTRLTVV.

A remark on this clone: Other DNA sequences from this sample encode an identical CDR3 as well. The CDR3, as DNA: TGTGCCAGCAGCTTGTCGAGCTCCTACGAGCAGTACTTC. Its translation is CASSLSSSYEQYF. This rearrangement joins TRBV5-6 to TRBJ2-7; no definite D call. The V end was cut by 1 base, the J end by 0 bases, with 5 bases between. Germline V gives CDR1 SGHDT, CDR2 YYEEEE. The CDR3 totals 13 residues.

Regarding this clone: This specimen includes other DNA sequences encoding the same CDR3. The genes are TRBV4-3 and TRBJ1-2; D is uncertain. Germline V gene sequence: CDR1 LGHNA, CDR2 YSLEER. The CDR3 length is 14 residues. Trimming left V 0 bases short and J 0 bases short, with 5 bases between. In nucleotides, the CDR3 is TGCGCCAGCAGCCAAGATAGCTCTAACTATGGCTACACCTTC. As protein: CASSQDSSNYGYTF.